This T cell receptor beta chain came from a study of blood T cell repertoires in COVID-19. V lost 0 bases and J lost 3; bases outside the gene matches: 8. The germline CDR1 and CDR2 sequences are MNHEY and SVGAGI. The CDR3 runs 16 residues. Here immunoSEQ multiplex PCR was the method, and the copy in TCRdb shows in-frame clones only, minus some. Of a few hundred thousand clones listed, more than 75% were seen once; the top ten hold 1.2%. Participants were aged 18 to 89 years, lived in under 25 US areas, and enrolled virtually. The TCR comes from a woman between 18 and 30 years old who had recovered from COVID-19. The sequencing sample was made of PBMCs or T cells enriched from blood (not recorded which). The chain joins TRBV6-5 to TRBJ2-7; TRBD2 agrees at 7 bases. The CDR3 region is CASSYSGTGGNYEQYF. Here the CDR3 DNA reads TGTGCCAGCAGTTACTCTGGGACGGGAGGAAACTACGAGCAGTACTTC.